One sample yielded the 19 T cell receptor beta chains listed below, sequenced in a study of blood T cell repertoires in COVID-19. Assay: immunoSEQ multiplex PCR; the TCRdb copy retains only in-frame clones and omits some. There are 360,000 or so clones in the sample; roughly 90% occur only once, and 1.7% lies in the top ten. The sequenced material came from PBMCs or T cells enriched from blood (not recorded which). Receptors were obtained from a woman younger than 45 who had recovered from COVID-19.

V usage is TRBV5-1 and J usage is TRBJ1-1, with D perhaps matching TRBD1 (5 bases). This CDR3 is built from 14 residues. CDR1 is SGHRS and CDR2 is YFSETQ in the germline V gene. Trimming took off 4 bases at V and 2 bases at J, with 12 bases between the two ends. Written as DNA, the CDR3 is TGCGCCAGCAGCGGAGGGGTCATAAACACTGAAGCTTTCTTT. Encoded protein: CASSGGVINTEAFF.

V gene TRBV11-1 combines with J gene TRBJ1-3; D ambiguous. Germline CDR1 reads SGHAT; CDR2 reads FQDESV (reference sequence). CDR3 length equals 11 residues. Trimming took off 6 bases at V and 8 bases at J, with 8 bases between the two ends. CDR3 in DNA: TGTGCCAGCAGAGAGGGAGACACCATATATTTT. It codes for CASREGDTIYF.

This clone was seen just once. The chain joins TRBV2 to TRBJ1-2; the match to TRBD1 covers 9 bases. This CDR3 comprises 14 residues. CDR1 and CDR2 from the germline V gene are SNHLY and FYNNEI. V lost 7 bases and J lost 4; bases outside the gene matches: 7. The CDR3 region has the DNA TGTGCCAGCACCGTTACAGGGGGCGGCTATGGCTACACCTTC. Translating it yields CASTVTGGGYGYTF. The full variable domain, completed using reference TRBV2 and TRBJ1-2, is EPEVTQTPSHQVTQMGQEVILRCVPISNHLYFYWYRQILGQKVEFLVSFYNNEISEKSEIFDDQFSVERPDGSNFTLKIRSTKLEDSAMYFCASTVTGGGYGYTFGSGTRLTVV.

The CDR3 sequence: CASSALGTGDEQYF. CDR3 coding DNA: TGTGCCAGCAGCGCCTTGGGGACAGGGGACGAGCAGTACTTC. The rearrangement links TRBV9 to TRBJ2-7, with 10 nucleotides matching TRBD1. The CDR3 is made up of 14 amino acids. The germline gives CDR1 SGDLS, CDR2 YYNGEE. V gave up 3 bases and J gave up 5 bases; unmatched junction bases: 5.

V usage is TRBV21-1 and J usage is TRBJ2-2; TRBD2 is the table's D call, not checked against the DNA. TRBV21-1 is classified as a pseudogene. CDR3 length: 18 residues. This CDR3 is CASSNPRLAGTPAGELFF. The CDR3 DNA sequence: TGTGCCAGCAGCAATCCCCGACTAGCGGGAACCCCGGCCGGGGAGCTGTTTTTT.

V is TRBV7-2 and J is TRBJ1-4; D remains unclear. The germline V and J ends were trimmed by 0 bases and 0 bases, with 11 bases remaining between them. This CDR3 is 17 amino acids long. Germline V CDR1 and CDR2: SGHTA, FQGNSA. CDR3 in DNA: TGTGCCAGCAGCTTAGCCGGGAGGGCAGCAACTAATGAAAAACTGTTTTTT. This translates into CASSLAGRAATNEKLFF.

This clone was found once. The chain recombines TRBV27 with TRBJ2-1; TRBD1 aligns across 7 bases. Germline V gene lookup returns CDR1 MNHEY and CDR2 SMNVEV (reference sequence). The CDR3 consists of 14 residues. The V and J ends lost 5 bases and 1 base, in that order; junction bases with no gene match: 2. This CDR3 is CASSAQGSYNEQFF. DNA for the CDR3: TGTGCCAGCAGTGCACAGGGGTCCTACAATGAGCAGTTCTTC.

The V call is TRBV10-3, the J call TRBJ2-5, with 7 bases that match TRBD2. Germline assignment: CDR1 ENHRY and CDR2 SYGVKD. The V segment lost 8 bases and the J segment 5 bases; nucleotides outside the gene matches: 11. CDR3 size: 14 residues. The CDR3 nucleotides read TGTGCCATCCGGGCTGCGGGAGCAAGTGAGACCCAGTACTTC. Its translation is CAIRAAGASETQYF.

This chain connects TRBV7-3 to TRBJ2-1, with TRBD2 matching 8 bases. This CDR3 spans 12 amino acids. J gave up 9 bases and V 9 bases, and 7 bases lay outside the gene matches. Germline assignment: CDR1 SGHTA and CDR2 FQGTGA. CDR3 in amino acids: CASGLAVGEQFF. As DNA, the CDR3 is TGTGCCAGTGGACTAGCTGTGGGTGAGCAGTTCTTC.

The rearrangement links TRBV28 to TRBJ1-6; possible D gene TRBD1, 5 bases. Germline V gene lookup returns CDR1 MDHEN and CDR2 SYDVKM. The CDR3 has 15 residues. Trimming shortened V by 5 bases and J by 6 bases, and 14 bases separated the two germline ends. The CDR3 protein is CASSPGGYSNSPLHF. The CDR3 DNA reads as TGTGCCAGCAGTCCCGGGGGATACTCTAATTCACCCCTCCACTTT.

This clone was seen more than once but under ten times. Other nucleotide sequences in the sample specify the same CDR3. The V and J genes are TRBV4-1 and TRBJ1-1; tentative D call: TRBD1 (6 bases). This CDR3 comprises 14 residues. The V and J ends lost 3 bases and 5 bases respectively, with 13 bases between them. Per the germline V gene, CDR1 is MGHRA and CDR2 is YSYEKL. Here the CDR3 DNA reads TGCGCCAGCAGCCATTCACAGGGTCTTACTGAAGCTTTCTTT. Protein: CASSHSQGLTEAFF.

The chain recombines TRBV5-1 with TRBJ1-2; 9 bases map to TRBD1. This CDR3 is 16 amino acids long. Germline V lookup: CDR1 SGHRS, CDR2 YFSETQ. Trimming removed 6 bases from V and 6 bases from J; junction bases left unmatched: 15. CDR3 in amino acids: CASIRGSGQGSDGYTF. The CDR3 nucleotides read TGCGCCAGCATCCGGGGGTCGGGACAGGGATCGGATGGCTACACCTTC. The full variable domain, its missing parts supplied by reference TRBV5-1 and TRBJ1-2, is KAGVTQTPRYLIKTRGQQVTLSCSPISGHRSVSWYQQTPGQGLQFLFEYFSETQRNKGNFPGRFSGRQFSNSRSEMNVSTLELGDSALYLCASIRGSGQGSDGYTFGSGTRLTVV.

The gene calls are TRBV28 and TRBJ2-7; TRBD2 agrees at 8 bases. CDR1 and CDR2 (germline): MDHEN, SYDVKM. This CDR3 contains 17 residues. V dropped 2 bases and J dropped 2; count of bases not matched to a gene: 11. The CDR3 region has the DNA TGTGCCAGCAGTTTAGAGTTAGGGGCGGGGGGAACCTACGAGCAGTACTTC. It is translated as CASSLELGAGGTYEQYF.

On this clone itself: This specimen includes other DNA sequences encoding the same CDR3. This chain connects TRBV9 to TRBJ2-1; a possible D gene is TRBD1 (5 bases). This CDR3 comprises 11 residues. CDR1 and CDR2 (germline): SGDLS, YYNGEE. V lost 7 bases, J lost 7 bases, and 9 bases lay in between. CDR3 in DNA: TGTGCCAGCTCCCAGGGAAATGAGCAGTTCTTC. This codes for CASSQGNEQFF.

This clone was seen a single time. The chain recombines TRBV28 with TRBJ1-3, with TRBD1 identical over 8 bases. The CDR3 is 16 residues long. The ends lost 3 bases at V and 0 bases at J; junction bases unmatched: 4. Per the germline V gene, CDR1 is MDHEN and CDR2 is SYDVKM. The CDR3 DNA sequence: TGTGCCAGCAGTTTGGCGGACAGGGCCTCTGGAAACACCATATATTTT. Amino acid sequence: CASSLADRASGNTIYF.

The chain joins TRBV24-1 to TRBJ1-3, with 10 nucleotides matching TRBD1. V shed 3 bases and J 4 bases; nucleotides not matched to a gene: 5. Germline V gives CDR1 KGHDR, CDR2 SFDVKD. CDR3 length: 16 amino acids. CDR3 nucleotide sequence: TGTGCCACCAGTGATCCCGGACAGGGGGACGGAAACACCATATATTTT. Its protein is CATSDPGQGDGNTIYF.

The J gene is TRBJ2-5, the V gene TRBV24-1, with 7 bases matching TRBD2. The CDR3 runs 13 residues. The J segment lost 9 bases and the V segment lost 3 bases, leaving 6 bases of the junction unmatched. Germline V gene lookup returns CDR1 KGHDR and CDR2 SFDVKD. The CDR3 nucleotides are TGTGCCACCAGTGATGACCGGGCGGGAGCCCAGTACTTC. This translates into CATSDDRAGAQYF.

The V call is TRBV7-8, the J call TRBJ1-1; maybe TRBD1 (6 bases). The CDR3 has 18 residues. V was cut by 0 bases and J by 0 bases, with 17 bases left in between. Germline assignment: CDR1 SGHVS and CDR2 FQNEAQ. The CDR3 sequence is CASSLARITGTLNTEAFF. The CDR3 DNA is TGTGCCAGCAGCTTAGCGAGGATTACGGGGACATTGAACACTGAAGCTTTCTTT. Combining the CDR3 with reference TRBV7-8 and TRBJ1-1 gives the whole variable domain GAGVSQSPRYKVAKRGQDVALRCDPISGHVSLFWYQQALGQGPEFLTYFQNEAQLDKSGLPSDRFFAERPEGSVSTLKIQRTQQEDSAVYLCASSLARITGTLNTEAFFGQGTRLTVV.

V gene TRBV18 combines with J gene TRBJ1-5; D call uncertain. V gave up 3 bases and J gave up 10 bases, with 16 bases separating them. The CDR3 spans 14 residues. CDR1 and CDR2 from the germline V gene are KGHSH and LQKENI. CDR3 nucleotide sequence: TGTGCCAGCTCACCGCACAAGGATGGAGGACCCCAGCATTTT. This encodes CASSPHKDGGPQHF.